Each of the 30 T cell receptor beta chains below was sequenced from the same sample in a study of blood T cell repertoires in COVID-19. Clones were read by immunoSEQ multiplex PCR, and TCRdb kept only the in-frame ones, dropping some. The table has over 90,000 clones, 86% seen once. The sequenced sample consisted of peripheral blood. The receptors stem from a man older than 75 with acute or convalescent COVID-19.

This chain links TRBV18 with TRBJ1-4; D is unresolved. The CDR3 loop spans 19 amino acids. Trimming removed 1 base at V and 0 bases at J, with 18 bases between. Germline V CDR1 and CDR2: KGHSH, LQKENI. Here the CDR3 reads CASSPQAGPGIATNEKLFF. The CDR3 bases are TGTGCCAGCTCACCACAAGCGGGCCCAGGAATTGCAACTAATGAAAAACTGTTTTTT. The full variable domain, in which reference TRBV18 and TRBJ1-4 provide the parts outside the CDR3, is NAGVMQNPRHLVRRRGQEARLRCSPMKGHSHVYWYRQLPEEGLKFMVYLQKENIIDESGMPKERFSAEFPKEGPSILRIQQVVRGDSAAYFCASSPQAGPGIATNEKLFFGSGTQLSVL.

V usage is TRBV10-3 and J usage is TRBJ1-5; D is possibly TRBD1 (5 bases). The CDR3 length is 13 residues. The V end was cut by 6 bases, the J end by 7 bases, with 13 bases between. Germline values: CDR1 ENHRY, CDR2 SYGVKD. CDR3 residues: CAIRKGAGQPQHF. Here the CDR3 DNA reads TGTGCCATCAGAAAAGGGGCAGGGCAGCCCCAGCATTTT.

The V call is TRBV6-5, the J call TRBJ1-5; 7 positions agree with TRBD1. The V gene's germline CDR1 is MNHEY and CDR2 SVGAGI. The CDR3 runs to 14 residues. Unmatched junction bases numbered 6, after V lost 6 bases and J lost 4 bases. As DNA, the CDR3 is TGTGCCAGCAGGTCACAGGGGTTAAATCAGCCCCAGCATTTT. Encoded protein: CASRSQGLNQPQHF.

The V call is TRBV19, the J call TRBJ2-7, with a weak D call TRBD1 (6 bases). Trimming shortened V by 3 bases and J by 1 base, and 13 bases separated the two germline ends. The germline V gene encodes CDR1 LNHDA and CDR2 SQIVND (reference sequence). The length of the CDR3 is 15 residues. DNA of the CDR3: TGTGCCAGTAGTATCTTGGGGCAGGGGTCCTACGAGCAGTACTTC. It translates to CASSILGQGSYEQYF.

V is TRBV29-1 and J is TRBJ1-1; 9 bases match TRBD1. CDR3 length equals 12 residues. Germline CDR1 SQVTM, CDR2 ANQGSEA. The CDR3: CSITGGVTEAFF. The DNA of the CDR3 is TGCAGTATTACAGGGGGCGTCACTGAAGCTTTCTTT.

V is TRBV5-1 and J is TRBJ2-5; 8 nucleotides align to TRBD2. Germline values: CDR1 SGHRS, CDR2 YFSETQ. The CDR3 has 15 residues. V shed 5 bases, J shed 2 bases, and the junction held 8 bases outside the gene matches. The CDR3 DNA reads TGCGCCAGCAGTTTAGCGGGGTCCCCGCAAGAGACCCAGTACTTC. Amino acid sequence: CASSLAGSPQETQYF.

This sequence joins TRBV1 and TRBJ2-3; TRBD1, as called in the table, went unchecked against the DNA. TRBV1 is a pseudogene segment. The CDR3 is 15 residues long. This CDR3 reads CTSSYDRGGTDTQYF. CDR3 DNA: TGCACCAGCAGCTACGACAGGGGTGGGACAGATACGCAGTATTTT.

J is TRBJ2-7 and V is TRBV5-4, with TRBD1 matching 7 bases. The V segment lost 4 bases and the J segment 5 bases; nucleotides outside the gene matches: 9. Germline-derived CDR1 and CDR2 are SGHNT and YYREEE (reference sequence). This CDR3 comprises 14 residues. As DNA, the CDR3 is TGTGCCAGCAGCGCCCGGAGCACAGGGGACGAGCAGTACTTC. Amino acids: CASSARSTGDEQYF.

The rearrangement links TRBV23-1 to TRBJ1-5, with a tentative D call TRBD1 (5 bases). TRBV23-1 is known as an ORF, though its function is uncertain. The ends were cut back, 6 bases at V and 0 bases at J, with 15 bases in the middle. This CDR3 spans 16 amino acids. In DNA form, the CDR3 reads TGCGCCAGCAGAGGGGCGCTTACTTATAGCAATCAGCCCCAGCATTTT. This translates into CASRGALTYSNQPQHF.

In DNA, the CDR3 is TGTGCCACCAAGCCCGGGACAGGGGGCCGTCAGCCCCAGCATTTT. Its translation is CATKPGTGGRQPQHF. This rearrangement joins TRBV2 to TRBJ1-5, with 12 bases lining up with TRBD1. The CDR3 sequence is 15 residues long. Trimming took 10 bases from V and 6 from J; bases not matched to a gene: 10. CDR1 is SNHLY and CDR2 is FYNNEI in the germline V gene.

The CDR3 here is CAISESRTSGTYEQYF. CDR3 coding DNA: TGTGCCATCAGTGAGTCGAGGACTAGCGGGACCTACGAGCAGTACTTC. This chain links TRBV10-3 with TRBJ2-7; 12 bases are a match to TRBD2. The V and J ends lost 0 bases and 2 bases, in that order; junction bases with no gene match: 2. Per germline, CDR1 ENHRY and CDR2 SYGVKD. The CDR3 loop spans 16 amino acids.

CDR3 region: CASRPGGSNQPQHF. DNA for the CDR3: TGTGCCAGCAGACCAGGGGGGAGCAATCAGCCCCAGCATTTT. The genes are TRBV6-5 and TRBJ1-5; 7 nucleotides match TRBD1. V lost 6 bases, J lost 1 base, and 3 bases stayed unmatched. The length of the CDR3 is 14 residues. CDR1 MNHEY and CDR2 SVGAGI come from the germline V gene.

The chain recombines TRBV25-1 with TRBJ1-1; D remains unclear. The CDR3 consists of 12 residues. Germline assignment: CDR1 MGHDK and CDR2 SYGVNS. V was pared by 9 bases and J by 3 bases, with 11 bases between. DNA of the CDR3: TGTGCCAGTCTGAGGGCGGACACTGAAGCTTTCTTT. This translates into CASLRADTEAFF. Complete variable domain (other parts from reference TRBV25-1 and TRBJ1-1): EADIYQTPRYLVIGTGKKITLECSQTMGHDKMYWYQQDPGMELHLIHYSYGVNSTEKGDLSSESTVSRIRTEHFPLTLESARPSHTSQYLCASLRADTEAFFGQGTRLTVV.

CDR3 loop: CASSQDLRTSDEQFF. DNA for the CDR3: TGTGCCAGCAGCCAAGATCTAAGAACTAGCGATGAGCAGTTCTTC. The chain links TRBV4-2 to TRBJ2-1; 7 nucleotides line up with TRBD2. Trimming at V came to 0 bases and at J to 8 bases, leaving 7 bases not matched to a gene. The V gene's germline CDR1 is LGHNA and CDR2 YNFKEQ. The CDR3 spans 15 residues.

V is TRBV7-8 and J is TRBJ2-7; 13 nucleotides agree with TRBD2. Germline assignment: CDR1 SGHVS and CDR2 FQNEAQ. This CDR3 is built from 14 residues. J gave up 2 bases and V 5 bases, and 0 bases lay outside the gene matches. Here the CDR3 DNA reads TGTGCCAGCAGCGGGACTAGCGGGACCTACGAGCAGTACTTC. This translates into CASSGTSGTYEQYF.

The chain employs TRBV7-9 and TRBJ2-1; the D gene is possibly TRBD1 (6 bases). V lost 1 base to trimming and J lost 12 bases, with 19 bases between them. Germline V gives CDR1 SEHNR, CDR2 FQNEAQ (reference sequence). The CDR3 runs 15 residues. The CDR3 reads CASSLEGPRDIGQFF. CDR3 coding DNA: TGTGCCAGCAGCTTAGAGGGGCCCCGGGACATCGGGCAGTTCTTC.

This clone was recorded a few times. This chain links TRBV30 with TRBJ2-7; D is undetermined. Germline loops: CDR1 GTSNPN, CDR2 SVGIG (reference sequence). V shed 3 bases and J shed 2 bases, with 11 bases lying between them. The CDR3 spans 13 residues. CDR3 sequence reads: CAWSARLTYEQYF. The CDR3, as DNA: TGTGCCTGGAGCGCTAGACTTACCTACGAGCAGTACTTC.

The J gene is TRBJ1-2, the V gene TRBV7-9; TRBD1 matches 7 bases. V shed 6 bases, J shed 8 bases, and the junction held 9 bases outside the gene matches. Germline assignment: CDR1 SEHNR and CDR2 FQNEAQ (reference sequence). This CDR3 region has 13 residues. The CDR3 DNA follows: TGTGCCAGCAGATCTACAGGGGAAAGCGGCTACACCTTC. Encoded protein: CASRSTGESGYTF.

V gene TRBV6-2 or TRBV6-3 combines with J gene TRBJ1-1, with 9 nucleotides matching TRBD1. Germline V lookup: CDR1 MNHEY, CDR2 SVGEGT. The CDR3 consists of 19 residues. With 2 bases clipped from V and 5 bases from J, the junction kept 18 bases outside the gene matches. CDR3 nucleotides: TGTGCCAGCAGTTACATCTTGTCTTTGACCGTGACAGGGGGAACTGAAGCTTTCTTT. Translation gives CASSYILSLTVTGGTEAFF.

This sequence joins TRBV10-3 and TRBJ1-4, with 8 bases identical to TRBD1. Trimming took 8 bases from V and 7 from J; bases not matched to a gene: 3. CDR1 is ENHRY and CDR2 is SYGVKD in the germline V gene. The CDR3 covers 12 residues. The CDR3 sequence: CAIGQGREKLFF. CDR3 sequence (DNA): TGTGCCATCGGACAGGGACGTGAAAAACTGTTTTTT.

The chain employs TRBV5-6 and TRBJ2-7; weak D call: TRBD2 (5 bases). Germline CDR1 and CDR2: SGHDT and YYEEEE. The CDR3 spans 13 residues. The V gene lost 2 bases and the J gene lost 9 bases, with 15 bases spanning the gap. The CDR3 DNA reads as TGTGCCAGCAGCTTAGGTGGGTTAGGAGGGCAGTACTTC. Protein sequence: CASSLGGLGGQYF.

The rearrangement joins TRBV6-5 to TRBJ2-5; no clear D. The CDR3 has 11 amino acids. Germline CDR1 and CDR2: MNHEY and SVGAGI. The germline V and J ends were trimmed by 7 bases and 0 bases, with 3 bases remaining between them. CDR3 protein: CASIYQETQYF. The DNA for the CDR3 is TGTGCCAGCATATACCAAGAGACCCAGTACTTC.

V is TRBV19 and J is TRBJ2-1, with 7 positions matching TRBD2. Germline V gives CDR1 LNHDA, CDR2 SQIVND (reference sequence). The CDR3 consists of 16 residues. The V and J ends lost 5 bases and 3 bases, in that order; junction bases with no gene match: 10. CDR3 residues: CASSSPGQRDYNEQFF. In DNA form, the CDR3 reads TGTGCCAGTAGTTCCCCCGGCCAGCGGGACTACAATGAGCAGTTCTTC.

The chain links TRBV7-2 to TRBJ2-7; D not certain. Germline CDR1 is SGHTA and CDR2 is FQGNSA. CDR3 size: 15 residues. V was pared by 6 bases and J by 5 bases, with 20 bases between. The CDR3 DNA is TGTGCCAGCAGGTTTGGGTCCTCCTCAGGCGACGAGCAGTACTTC. Translated: CASRFGSSSGDEQYF.

The chain joins TRBV25-1 to TRBJ2-7; 7 bases map to TRBD2. Trimming took 6 bases from V and 6 from J; bases not matched to a gene: 8. Germline-derived CDR1 and CDR2 are MGHDK and SYGVNS. The CDR3 has 13 residues. The CDR3 here is CASRAGDLSEQYF. The CDR3, as DNA: TGTGCCAGCAGGGCGGGAGATCTGAGCGAGCAGTACTTC.

This chain connects TRBV18 to TRBJ2-1; 12 bases align to TRBD2. The germline V gene encodes CDR1 KGHSH and CDR2 LQKENI. The CDR3 has 16 amino acids. J lost 7 bases, V lost 3 bases, and 7 bases had no gene match. The CDR3 protein is CASSPAGLAGLNEQFF. The CDR3 region has the DNA TGTGCCAGCTCACCCGCGGGACTAGCGGGCTTGAATGAGCAGTTCTTC.

The genes are TRBV15 and TRBJ1-2; D might be TRBD1 (5 bases). The V gene lost 0 bases and the J gene lost 4 bases, with 12 bases spanning the gap. The CDR3 has 15 residues. Germline CDR1 reads LNHNV; CDR2 reads YYDKDF (reference sequence). The CDR3 nucleotides are TGTGCCACCAGCAGAGATCTAGGGGTGGGCTATGGCTACACCTTC. Amino acids: CATSRDLGVGYGYTF.

The chain links TRBV6-5 to TRBJ1-5, with D possibly TRBD1 on 5 matching bases. V was trimmed by 4 bases and J by 1 base, leaving 14 bases between them. The CDR3 has 16 residues. Germline CDR1 reads MNHEY; CDR2 reads SVGAGI. The CDR3 DNA reads TGTGCCAGCAGTTCCCTGGGGGGATGGAGCAATCAGCCCCAGCATTTT. It yields the protein CASSSLGGWSNQPQHF.

V and J are TRBV24-1 and TRBJ2-3, with a possible D match to TRBD2 (5 bases). Trimming removed 5 bases from V and 5 bases from J, with 13 bases in between. This CDR3 contains 14 residues. Germline values: CDR1 KGHDR, CDR2 SFDVKD. The CDR3 DNA reads TGTGCCACCAGTGGCCCACCCCGGGGAGATACGCAGTATTTT. As protein: CATSGPPRGDTQYF.

This rearrangement joins TRBV5-5 to TRBJ2-7; TRBD2 might be the D (6 bases). CDR3 length equals 14 residues. V was shortened by 4 bases and J by 3 bases, with 14 bases between the two germline ends. Germline CDR1 is SGHKS and CDR2 is YYEKEE (reference sequence). CDR3: CASSQRDFHYEQYF. The CDR3 bases are TGTGCCAGCAGCCAAAGGGACTTTCACTACGAGCAGTACTTC.